Below are 27 T cell receptor beta chains sequenced from a single sample in a study of CD8 T cells in Susac syndrome. Random-hexamer reverse transcription was applied to about 0.45 to 1 ug RNA. One entry per CDR3 protein results from TCRdb running MiXCR on the immunoSEQ multiplex PCR reads. The repertoire holds 90,000 to 110,000 distinct CDR3 sequences, with around 95% as singletons. Sequencing was carried out using CD4+ T cells from PBMCs. Receptors originate from a human donor in good health.

The gene calls are TRBV12-3 or TRBV12-4 and TRBJ1-3; the D is unclear. Trimming removed 8 bases at V and 1 base at J, with 9 bases between. The CDR3 spans 13 residues. CDR3 DNA sequence: TGTGCCAGCGCGGCGCCTTCTGGAAACACCATATATTTT. Amino acid sequence: CASAAPSGNTIYF.

CDR3 sequence: CAWSLQTNTIYF. CDR3 nucleotides: TGTGCCTGGAGTCTGCAAACAAACACCATATATTTT. This chain connects TRBV30 to TRBJ1-3; D gene uncertain. The CDR3 is 12 amino acids. In germline, CDR1 is GTSNPN, CDR2 SVGIG (reference sequence). V lost 2 bases and J lost 6, with 8 bases in between.

The chain uses TRBV20-1 and TRBJ2-7, with TRBD2 identical over 9 bases. Trimming took 3 bases from V and 5 from J; bases not matched to a gene: 17. This CDR3 region has 17 residues. CDR1 and CDR2 from the germline V gene are DFQATT and SNEGSKA (reference sequence). CDR3 nucleotide sequence: TGCAGTGCTAGGCCCCGTGTTAGCGGGAGAGTCACCCACGAGCAGTACTTC. Protein: CSARPRVSGRVTHEQYF.

V is TRBV3-1 and J is TRBJ2-1, with a weak D call TRBD2 (6 bases). The length of the CDR3 is 14 residues. From germline, CDR1 is LGHDT and CDR2 YNNKEL (reference sequence). Trimming removed 3 bases from V and 10 bases from J, with 16 bases in between. The CDR3: CASSQDGGVGEQFF. For the CDR3, the DNA is TGTGCCAGCAGCCAGGATGGCGGGGTAGGCGAGCAGTTCTTC.

The sample holds one count of this clonotype. The rearrangement uses TRBV3-1 and TRBJ1-3, with D maybe TRBD1 (5 bases). Germline loops: CDR1 LGHDT, CDR2 YNNKEL (reference sequence). V was clipped by 5 bases and J by 4 bases, with 12 bases between them. This CDR3 has 14 amino acids. The CDR3 is CASSVSGDGNTIYF. The DNA for the CDR3 is TGTGCCAGCAGCGTCTCCGGGGACGGAAACACCATATATTTT.

The genes are TRBV29-1 and TRBJ2-3, with 7 nucleotides matching TRBD2. The CDR3 sequence is 13 residues long. The V and J ends lost 2 bases and 5 bases, in that order; junction bases with no gene match: 4. Germline CDR1 is SQVTM and CDR2 is ANQGSEA. The CDR3 DNA reads TGCAGCGTTGAAACTAGCGCAAGAGATACGCAGTATTTT. It codes for CSVETSARDTQYF.

The chain is built from TRBV6-6 and TRBJ2-7, with 10 bases lining up with TRBD2. Germline assignment: CDR1 MNHNY and CDR2 SVGAGI (reference sequence). With V trimmed by 4 bases and J by 3 bases, 6 bases remained unmatched. CDR3 length: 15 residues. The CDR3 nucleotides are TGTGCCAGCAGTTCCTCTAGCGGGAGCCTCTACGAGCAGTACTTC. Protein product: CASSSSSGSLYEQYF.

The V call is TRBV6-2 or TRBV6-3, the J call TRBJ2-7, with 8 nucleotides matching TRBD1. The CDR3 totals 13 residues. In germline, CDR1 is MNHEY, CDR2 SVGEGT. V gave up 6 bases and J gave up 0 bases; unmatched junction bases: 1. CDR3 loop: CASRGQDSYEQYF. CDR3 DNA: TGTGCCAGCAGGGGACAGGACTCCTACGAGCAGTACTTC.

The chain carries TRBV28 and TRBJ2-4; 9 bases map to TRBD1. V trimming: 3 bases; J trimming: 7 bases; junction bases outside the gene matches: 7. The V gene's germline CDR1 is MDHEN and CDR2 SYDVKM. The CDR3 length is 15 residues. DNA of the CDR3: TGTGCCAGCAGTTTCCCGAGACAGGGGGGGAACATTCAGTACTTC. Translated, it gives CASSFPRQGGNIQYF. The full variable domain, rest sourced from reference TRBV28 and TRBJ2-4, is DVKVTQSSRYLVKRTGEKVFLECVQDMDHENMFWYRQDPGLGLRLIYFSYDVKMKEKGDIPEGYSVSREKKERFSLILESASTNQTSMYLCASSFPRQGGNIQYFGAGTRLSVL.

J is TRBJ2-7 and V is TRBV29-1, with TRBD1 as a possible D gene (6 bases). CDR1 is SQVTM and CDR2 is ANQGSEA in the germline V gene. This CDR3 has 12 residues. The V end was cut by 4 bases, the J end by 3 bases, with 10 bases between. This CDR3 is CSVGGQGYEQYF. CDR3 bases: TGCAGCGTTGGGGGACAAGGCTACGAGCAGTACTTC.

V gene TRBV10-3 combines with J gene TRBJ2-7; tentatively, D is TRBD1 (5 bases). The CDR3 length is 14 residues. Germline CDR1 is ENHRY and CDR2 is SYGVKD. V lost 1 base, J lost 0 bases, and 7 bases lay in between. This CDR3 reads CAISEWTSSYEQYF. The CDR3 coding sequence is TGTGCCATCAGTGAGTGGACATCCTCCTACGAGCAGTACTTC.

This chain uses TRBV28 with TRBJ2-2; possibly TRBD1 or TRBD2 for D (5 bases each). The ends were cut back, 3 bases at V and 0 bases at J, with 8 bases in the middle. In germline, CDR1 is MDHEN, CDR2 SYDVKM. This CDR3 is built from 15 residues. The CDR3 nucleotides read TGTGCCAGCAGTTTGCAGGGACCGAACACCGGGGAGCTGTTTTTT. As protein: CASSLQGPNTGELFF.

The V and J genes are TRBV5-1 and TRBJ2-5; possible D gene TRBD2, 6 bases. The germline V and J ends were trimmed by 4 bases and 1 base, with 23 bases remaining between them. Germline V gene data show CDR1 as SGHRS and CDR2 as YFSETQ. CDR3 length equals 18 residues. The CDR3 DNA is TGCGCCAGCAGCAAAGGAGGGCGTGGGGCGAAGAGCCAAGAGACCCAGTACTTC. Protein sequence: CASSKGGRGAKSQETQYF.

The V and J genes are TRBV20-1 and TRBJ2-7, with D possibly being TRBD1 (6 bases). CDR3 length equals 15 residues. Trimming shortened V by 1 base and J by 6 bases, and 19 bases separated the two germline ends. Germline CDR1 is DFQATT and CDR2 is SNEGSKA (reference sequence). The CDR3 sequence is CSARGAGDMSREQYF. DNA for the CDR3: TGCAGTGCTAGAGGTGCAGGGGATATGAGTCGCGAGCAGTACTTC.

This clonotype was counted once. The chain couples TRBV19 to TRBJ2-5; D call uncertain. CDR3 length equals 14 residues. Looked up from germline, CDR1 is LNHDA and CDR2 is SQIVND (reference sequence). Trimming removed 5 bases from V and 0 bases from J, with 10 bases in between. This CDR3 reads CASSGLGNQETQYF. The CDR3 DNA reads TGTGCCAGTAGTGGATTGGGTAACCAAGAGACCCAGTACTTC.

The chain carries TRBV6-1 and TRBJ2-3, with D possibly being TRBD1 (5 bases). With 0 bases removed from V and 0 bases from J, the gap between germline ends came to 10 bases. The CDR3 extends over 16 amino acids. CDR1 is MNHNS and CDR2 is SASEGT in the germline V gene. Here the CDR3 DNA reads TGTGCCAGCAGTGAAGCGCCGGACACTAGCACAGATACGCAGTATTTT. Translated: CASSEAPDTSTDTQYF.

The V gene is TRBV7-9, the J gene TRBJ2-7; the match to TRBD2 covers 9 bases. From germline, CDR1 is SEHNR and CDR2 FQNEAQ (reference sequence). V lost 5 bases and J lost 2; bases outside the gene matches: 4. The CDR3 covers 14 residues. The DNA for the CDR3 is TGTGCCAGCAGCCGTAGCGGGGGAGCCTACGAGCAGTACTTC. This encodes CASSRSGGAYEQYF.

The sample holds one count of this clonotype. CDR3 residues: CASSNTYGYTF. The CDR3 region has the DNA TGTGCCAGCAGCAACACCTATGGCTACACCTTC. The chain is built from TRBV28 and TRBJ1-2; D not certain. The CDR3 contains 11 residues. V was clipped by 6 bases and J by 4 bases, with 6 bases between them. CDR1 and CDR2 from the germline V gene are MDHEN and SYDVKM.

This chain joins TRBV7-9 and TRBJ1-5; D ambiguous. CDR3 length equals 12 residues. Germline V gene lookup returns CDR1 SEHNR and CDR2 FQNEAQ (reference sequence). Trimming shortened V by 1 base and J by 4 bases, and 2 bases separated the two germline ends. CDR3 DNA: TGTGCCAGCAGCTTAGGTAATCAGCCCCAGCATTTT. Amino acid sequence: CASSLGNQPQHF.

CDR3 nucleotides: TGTGCCACCAGCAGAGGCCCGGGGCCCAATGAGCAGTTCTTC. This encodes CATSRGPGPNEQFF. The genes are TRBV15 and TRBJ2-1; D could derive from TRBD1 or TRBD2 (5 bases each). V was pared by 1 base and J by 6 bases, with 10 bases between. Germline CDR1 reads LNHNV; CDR2 reads YYDKDF (reference sequence). The CDR3 loop spans 14 amino acids.

The rearrangement links TRBV27 to TRBJ1-1; a possible D gene is TRBD1 (5 bases). Trimming removed 2 bases at V and 4 bases at J, with 17 bases between. CDR3 size: 16 residues. In germline, CDR1 is MNHEY, CDR2 SMNVEV (reference sequence). Written as DNA, the CDR3 is TGTGCCAGCAGTTTAAGGCCAAGGGGAGGCGGCACTGAAGCTTTCTTT. It codes for CASSLRPRGGGTEAFF.

This rearrangement joins TRBV18 to TRBJ2-1, with D possibly being TRBD1 (5 bases). V lost 3 bases, J lost 6 bases, and 12 bases lay in between. From germline, CDR1 is KGHSH and CDR2 LQKENI. This CDR3 is 14 amino acids long. The CDR3 DNA reads as TGTGCCAGCTCACCCCAGGGTTTAGGCAATGAGCAGTTCTTC. Encoded protein: CASSPQGLGNEQFF.

The V gene is TRBV3-1, the J gene TRBJ2-3; 7 bases are a match to TRBD1. The CDR3 has 15 amino acids. The trim removed 5 bases at V and 2 bases at J, leaving 7 bases unmatched. Germline-derived CDR1 and CDR2 are LGHDT and YNNKEL (reference sequence). CDR3 protein: CASSNRDRYTDTQYF. The CDR3 coding sequence is TGTGCCAGCAGCAACAGGGACAGATACACAGATACGCAGTATTTT.

The chain has TRBV25-1 and TRBJ2-3; 8 bases align to TRBD1. Trimming cost V 5 bases and J 4 bases; bases outside gene matches: 2. From germline, CDR1 is MGHDK and CDR2 SYGVNS. The CDR3 totals 13 residues. The CDR3 reads CASSQGASDTQYF. For the CDR3, the DNA is TGTGCCAGCAGTCAGGGGGCATCAGATACGCAGTATTTT.

The J gene is TRBJ2-6, the V gene TRBV7-3; TRBD1 matches 7 bases. Germline-derived CDR1 and CDR2 are SGHTA and FQGTGA. The CDR3 has 17 residues. V gave up 0 bases and J gave up 4 bases; unmatched junction bases: 6. DNA of the CDR3: TGTGCCAGCAGCTTAACGAGGGGGCAGATAGGGGCCAACGTCCTGACTTTC. Translation: CASSLTRGQIGANVLTF.

V gene TRBV20-1 combines with J gene TRBJ1-2; 10 bases map to TRBD1. Germline assignment: CDR1 DFQATT and CDR2 SNEGSKA (reference sequence). This CDR3 spans 13 amino acids. Trimming removed 5 bases from V and 4 bases from J; junction bases left unmatched: 4. CDR3 DNA: TGCAGTGCTGAGGACAGGGGGGTCTATGGCTACACCTTC. Its protein product is CSAEDRGVYGYTF.

This clonotype was picked up one time. The V call is TRBV19, the J call TRBJ2-1; 9 bases fit TRBD2. The V gene end was trimmed by 5 bases and the J gene end by 6 bases; junction bases not matched to a gene: 11. CDR3 size: 16 residues. In germline, CDR1 is LNHDA, CDR2 SQIVND (reference sequence). The CDR3 is CASSFTGGGAFNEQFF. The CDR3 DNA reads as TGTGCCAGTAGTTTTACCGGCGGGGGGGCCTTCAATGAGCAGTTCTTC.